This TCR beta chain was captured by sequencing in a study of T cells in Graves' hyperthyroidism and ophthalmopathy. Each diagnosis drew on symptoms, thyroxine, TRAb, thyroid ultrasound and orbital computed tomography findings. PBMCs were obtained from over 8.5 ml fresh peripheral blood. RNA transcripts provided the source from which TCR beta CDR3 regions were amplified. Researchers ran a first-round RT-PCR on the TCR CDR3 using the HTBI primer set. TCRdb fed the multiplex PCR reads into MiXCR, producing one record per CDR3 protein. The sample has fewer than 350,000 distinct CDR3 sequences, around 20% seen once. At least ten counts were recorded for this clonotype. What was sequenced was blood. The clonotype comes from a woman between 50 and 59 years old with Graves' hyperthyroidism.

This CDR3 reads CASSGDTSAKNIQYF. CDR3 coding DNA: TGTGCCAGCAGCGGGGACACCTCAGCCAAAAACATTCAGTACTTC. The chain combines TRBV2 with TRBJ2-4; D is possibly TRBD1 (6 bases). V lost 6 bases and J lost 0, with 12 bases in between. The germline gives CDR1 SNHLY, CDR2 FYNNEI. CDR3 size: 15 residues.